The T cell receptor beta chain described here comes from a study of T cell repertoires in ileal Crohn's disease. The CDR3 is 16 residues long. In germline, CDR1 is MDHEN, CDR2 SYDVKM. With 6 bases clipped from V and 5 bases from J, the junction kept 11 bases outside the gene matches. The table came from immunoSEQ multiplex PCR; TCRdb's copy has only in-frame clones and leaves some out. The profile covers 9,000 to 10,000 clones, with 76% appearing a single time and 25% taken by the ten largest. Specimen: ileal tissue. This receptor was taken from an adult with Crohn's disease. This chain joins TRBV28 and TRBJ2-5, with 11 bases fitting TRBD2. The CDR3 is CASRDRSGGALETQYF. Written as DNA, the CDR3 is TGTGCCAGCAGAGACCGTAGCGGGGGGGCCTTGGAGACCCAGTACTTC.